Listed below are T cell receptor beta chains from one sample, sequenced in a study of beta chain features in type 1 diabetes. TCRdb's copy holds only in-frame clones and misses some; the assay was immunoSEQ multiplex PCR. The data show more than 550,000 clones, about an eighth seen once. The sequenced sample consisted of naive CD4+ T cells from blood. The receptors here all came from a man between 18 and 35 years old with type 1 diabetes. The CDR3 runs from the conserved cysteine through the conserved F or W. D genes are given only for firm matches. Size is stated for part of the rows, as once, few or many counts, or as a class when the clone is expanded.

-	TRBV9	-	TRBJ1-1	15	CASSSLPKLNTEAFF	TGTGCCAGCAGCTCCCTCCCTAAGTTAAACACTGAAGCTTTCTTT
-	TRBV30	-	TRBJ2-7	14	CAWSIGGSSGEQYF	TGTGCCTGGAGTATCGGTGGGAGTTCGGGAGAGCAGTACTTC
-	TRBV7-6	TRBD1	TRBJ1-1	14	CASSFATGDTEAFF	TGTGCCAGCAGCTTCGCGACAGGGGACACTGAAGCTTTCTTT
few	TRBV29-1	TRBD2	TRBJ2-1	15	CSVGDYSSSYNEQFF	TGCAGCGTCGGGGACTATTCGAGCTCCTACAATGAGCAGTTCTTC
few	TRBV15	TRBD1	TRBJ2-4	16	CATSRTQGSAKNIQYF	TGTGCCACCAGCAGGACACAGGGGTCAGCCAAAAACATTCAGTACTTC
few	TRBV28	TRBD1	TRBJ1-2	11	CASGRGGGYTF	TGTGCCAGCGGCAGGGGGGGAGGCTACACCTTC
few	TRBV29-1	TRBD1	TRBJ2-7	12	CSVEGQGYEQYF	TGCAGCGTTGAAGGACAGGGCTACGAGCAGTACTTC
-	TRBV14	-	TRBJ2-2	14	CASSQSVNTGELFF	TGTGCCAGCAGCCAATCCGTGAACACCGGGGAGCTGTTTTTT
few	TRBV9	-	TRBJ2-7	15	CASSVASDSAYEQYF	TGTGCCAGCAGCGTAGCGTCAGATAGCGCCTACGAGCAGTACTTC
few	TRBV28	-	TRBJ2-7	15	CASSLGAFRAYEQYF	TGTGCCAGCAGTTTAGGGGCTTTCCGAGCCTACGAGCAGTACTTC
-	TRBV7-2	TRBD2	TRBJ2-7	15	CASSLSSGSHYEQYF	TGTGCCAGCAGCTTAAGCAGCGGGAGCCACTACGAGCAGTACTTC
-	TRBV7-9	-	TRBJ2-3	13	CASSSDRTDTQYF	TGTGCCAGCAGTTCCGACCGAACAGATACGCAGTATTTT
-	TRBV28	-	TRBJ2-5	13	CASSLVGTETQYF	TGTGCCAGCAGTTTAGTGGGGACAGAGACCCAGTACTTC
few	TRBV11-2	-	TRBJ1-5	12	CASSLDVQPQHF	TGTGCCAGCAGCTTAGATGTCCAGCCCCAGCATTTT
few	TRBV7-2	TRBD2	TRBJ2-7	15	CASSYGLAGPYEQYF	TGTGCCAGCAGCTACGGACTAGCGGGACCCTACGAGCAGTACTTC
-	TRBV18	TRBD1	TRBJ1-1	15	CASSPGGTGLTEAFF	TGTGCCAGCTCACCAGGCGGGACAGGGCTCACTGAAGCTTTCTTT
-	TRBV2	TRBD2	TRBJ2-7	14	CASSGGTSHYEQYF	TGTGCCAGCAGCGGGGGGACTAGTCACTACGAGCAGTACTTC
few	TRBV7-6	-	TRBJ2-7	15	CASSLRGDPIYEQYF	TGTGCCAGCAGCTTAAGAGGAGATCCAATCTACGAGCAGTACTTC
few	TRBV28	-	TRBJ2-7	13	CASSYSPLYEQYF	TGTGCCAGCAGTTACAGTCCCTTGTACGAGCAGTACTTC
-	TRBV21-1	-	TRBJ2-7	11	CASSKIYEQYF	TGTGCCAGCAGCAAGATATACGAGCAGTACTTC
few	TRBV9	TRBD2	TRBJ2-1	17	CASSPRLGGTGNNEQFF	TGTGCCAGCAGCCCCCGACTGGGGGGGACCGGTAACAATGAGCAGTTCTTC
few	TRBV11-2	-	TRBJ1-1	15	CASSLRTVMDTEAFF	TGTGCCAGCAGCCTCAGGACGGTTATGGACACTGAAGCTTTCTTT
few	TRBV18	TRBD1	TRBJ2-1	15	CASSPQGQGMNEQFF	TGTGCCAGCTCACCACAGGGACAGGGGATGAATGAGCAGTTCTTC
few	TRBV11-2	TRBD2	TRBJ2-5	15	CASSFGLAFQETQYF	TGTGCCAGCAGCTTCGGACTAGCGTTCCAAGAGACCCAGTACTTC
-	TRBV9	-	TRBJ2-3	14	CASSVSRAGDTQYF	TGTGCCAGCAGCGTAAGTAGAGCCGGTGATACGCAGTATTTT
few	TRBV28	TRBD1	TRBJ1-4	13	CASCSGQGFALFF	TGTGCCAGCTGTTCAGGACAGGGGTTTGCACTGTTTTTT
few	TRBV29-1	TRBD1	TRBJ1-5	15	CSVQYSGQGGQPQHF	TGCAGCGTTCAGTATTCGGGACAGGGTGGTCAGCCCCAGCATTTT
-	TRBV5-1	-	TRBJ2-1	13	CASSLSGNNEQFF	TGCGCCAGCAGCTTGAGTGGCAACAATGAGCAGTTCTTC